The 32 T cell receptor beta chains given below trace back to one sample, sequenced in a study of shared clonotypes between healthy human individuals. As defined, naive CD8 cells were CD45RO-negative and positively selected for CCR7, with terminally differentiated effector memory CD45RA+ cells excluded. Here immunoSEQ multiplex PCR was the method, and the copy in TCRdb shows in-frame clones only, minus some. The table shows around 2,000,000 clones, with under 95% occurring only once. The material sequenced was naive CD8+ T cells from PBMCs. The receptors shown here come from a man between 18 and 35 years old in good health. Some clones in this sample may be carry-over from other donors' samples.

The chain links TRBV20-1 to TRBJ1-2; D is perhaps TRBD1 (5 bases). The CDR3 has 11 residues. The V and J ends lost 6 bases and 8 bases respectively, with 13 bases between them. Per germline, CDR1 DFQATT and CDR2 SNEGSKA (reference sequence). The CDR3 nucleotides read TGCAGTGCCCTGGGGACTGACGGCTACACCTTC. This gives the protein CSALGTDGYTF.

The V and J genes are TRBV30 and TRBJ2-1; D might be TRBD1 or TRBD2, each matching 5 bases. Germline lookup yields CDR1 GTSNPN and CDR2 SVGIG (reference sequence). V lost 3 bases, J lost 9 bases, and 9 bases lay in between. CDR3 length: 11 residues. This chain's CDR3 is CAWRGGGEQFF. CDR3 nucleotides: TGTGCCTGGAGGGGTGGGGGTGAGCAGTTCTTC.

The V gene is TRBV10-3, the J gene TRBJ1-2; D gene unclear. Trimming shortened V by 0 bases and J by 6 bases, and 5 bases separated the two germline ends. The CDR3 totals 12 residues. Germline V gene data show CDR1 as ENHRY and CDR2 as SYGVKD. The CDR3: CAISESGNGYTF. Written as DNA, the CDR3 is TGTGCCATCAGTGAGTCGGGGAATGGCTACACCTTC.

V is TRBV29-1 and J is TRBJ2-1; TRBD2 aligns across 8 bases. The CDR3 loop spans 12 amino acids. The V gene end was trimmed by 6 bases and the J gene end by 7 bases; junction bases not matched to a gene: 5. Germline V gene data show CDR1 as SQVTM and CDR2 as ANQGSEA. CDR3 bases: TGCAGCGTCGGGACGGGGGGGAATGAGCAGTTCTTC. Translating gives CSVGTGGNEQFF.

This rearrangement joins TRBV6-6 to TRBJ1-2, with unresolved D. The CDR3 is made up of 13 amino acids. Trimming stripped 7 bases from V and 8 bases from J, with 17 bases between. CDR1 is MNHNY and CDR2 is SVGAGI in the germline V gene (reference sequence). CDR3 in amino acids: CASTPMRVEGYTF. CDR3 sequence (DNA): TGTGCCAGCACCCCGATGAGGGTCGAAGGCTACACCTTC.

The chain carries TRBV13 and TRBJ2-7; TRBD1 aligns across 12 bases. The J segment lost 4 bases and the V segment lost 3 bases, leaving 7 bases of the junction unmatched. Germline V CDR1 and CDR2: PRHDT, FYEKMQ (reference sequence). The CDR3 has 16 amino acids. In DNA form, the CDR3 reads TGTGCCAGCAGCTTTTCCGGGACAGGGGGCCAATACGAGCAGTACTTC. Translated, it gives CASSFSGTGGQYEQYF.

This chain connects TRBV19 to TRBJ1-5; a weak D match, TRBD1 (6 bases). The length of the CDR3 is 15 residues. CDR1 and CDR2 from the germline V gene are LNHDA and SQIVND (reference sequence). The germline V and J ends were trimmed by 6 bases and 4 bases, with 16 bases remaining between them. This chain's CDR3 is CASSPPGTPNQPQHF. The CDR3 bases are TGTGCCAGTAGCCCCCCCGGGACACCTAATCAGCCCCAGCATTTT.

The chain links TRBV23-1 to TRBJ1-5, with D possibly TRBD1 on 6 matching bases. Being an ORF, TRBV23-1 has a function that is uncertain. Trimming cost V 4 bases and J 1 base, with 8 bases left between them. This CDR3 comprises 14 residues. The CDR3 DNA sequence: TGCGCCAGCAGTCGACAGGTAAGCAATCAGCCCCAGCATTTT. Its translation is CASSRQVSNQPQHF.

This chain joins TRBV7-9 and TRBJ2-5; weak D call: TRBD1 (6 bases). CDR1 is SEHNR, CDR2 FQNEAQ, per germline (reference sequence). The CDR3 extends over 16 amino acids. The V and J ends lost 3 bases and 1 base respectively, with 15 bases between them. Written as DNA, the CDR3 is TGTGCCAGCAGCTTCCCGCAGGGGCCCCTCCAAGAGACCCAGTACTTC. It specifies CASSFPQGPLQETQYF.

The chain couples TRBV5-1 to TRBJ2-3; 9 nucleotides match TRBD2. V dropped 0 bases and J dropped 2; count of bases not matched to a gene: 4. The CDR3 has 16 amino acids. Germline CDR1 is SGHRS and CDR2 is YFSETQ. The CDR3 DNA reads as TGCGCCAGCAGCTTGGCCAGACTAGCGGACACAGATACGCAGTATTTT. Encoded protein: CASSLARLADTDTQYF.

This chain connects TRBV19 to TRBJ1-5, with 7 bases fitting TRBD1. CDR1 and CDR2 (germline): LNHDA, SQIVND (reference sequence). This CDR3 comprises 14 residues. The V and J ends lost 6 bases and 11 bases, in that order; junction bases with no gene match: 13. DNA of the CDR3: TGTGCCAGTAGGGGGGCAGGGGGGTTTTGGTCCCAGCATTTT. Its protein is CASRGAGGFWSQHF. Looking up the rest from reference TRBV19 and TRBJ1-5 gives the full variable domain: DGGITQSPKYLFRKEGQNVTLSCEQNLNHDAMYWYRQDPGQGLRLIYYSQIVNDFQKGDIAEGYSVSREKKESFPLTVTSAQKNPTAFYLCASRGAGGFWSQHFGDGTRLSIL.

The chain joins TRBV5-1 to TRBJ2-7, with D possibly TRBD2 on 5 matching bases. The CDR3 has 16 amino acids. Trimming stripped 2 bases from V and 0 bases from J, with 15 bases between. The germline V gene encodes CDR1 SGHRS and CDR2 YFSETQ. The CDR3: CASSFSVAASSYEQYF. In nucleotides, the CDR3 is TGCGCCAGCAGCTTTAGCGTCGCAGCCAGCTCCTACGAGCAGTACTTC.

Remarks on this clone: Other DNA sequences in this specimen translate into the identical CDR3. The V call is TRBV6-5, the J call TRBJ2-3; D uncertain. Germline CDR1 reads MNHEY; CDR2 reads SVGAGI. The CDR3 is 14 residues long. Trimming cost V 2 bases and J 0 bases, with 6 bases left between them. The CDR3 nucleotides read TGTGCCAGCAGTTACGGATCTAGCACAGATACGCAGTATTTT. Translated, it gives CASSYGSSTDTQYF.

This chain connects TRBV11-2 to TRBJ2-1, with D uncertain. V was clipped by 5 bases and J by 8 bases, with 19 bases between them. Germline V gene lookup returns CDR1 SGHAT and CDR2 FQNNGV. The CDR3 totals 15 residues. This CDR3 reads CASSTRTPDGHEQFF. The CDR3 DNA reads as TGTGCCAGCAGCACCAGGACGCCCGATGGCCATGAGCAGTTCTTC.

V gene TRBV5-8 combines with J gene TRBJ1-5; the match to TRBD1 covers 7 bases. Germline loops: CDR1 SGHTS, CDR2 YDEGEE. After removal of 4 bases from V and 0 bases from J, the junction contained 4 bases not matched to a gene. The CDR3 contains 15 residues. The CDR3 DNA reads TGTGCCAGCAGCCACGGGACAGCTAGCAATCAGCCCCAGCATTTT. It is translated as CASSHGTASNQPQHF.

This chain links TRBV27 with TRBJ2-1; possibly TRBD1 for D (7 bases). The CDR3 sequence is 12 residues long. V shed 6 bases and J shed 8 bases, with 11 bases lying between them. Germline assignment: CDR1 MNHEY and CDR2 SMNVEV (reference sequence). The CDR3 region is CASRQGGYEQFF. CDR3 nucleotides: TGTGCCAGCAGGCAGGGGGGATATGAGCAGTTCTTC.

The chain joins TRBV10-3 to TRBJ1-2, with 7 bases that match TRBD1. V shed 3 bases, J shed 4 bases, and the junction held 5 bases outside the gene matches. CDR3 length: 14 residues. Germline assignment: CDR1 ENHRY and CDR2 SYGVKD. Here the CDR3 DNA reads TGTGCCATCAGTGATCTAGACAGGGCCTATGGCTACACCTTC. This sequence encodes CAISDLDRAYGYTF.

This clone was observed once. The chain is built from TRBV5-6 and TRBJ2-7; TRBD1 aligns across 7 bases. V dropped 3 bases and J dropped 2; count of bases not matched to a gene: 5. The CDR3 totals 14 residues. Germline V gene lookup returns CDR1 SGHDT and CDR2 YYEEEE. CDR3 region: CASSSGTAPYEQYF. The CDR3 coding sequence is TGTGCCAGCAGCTCCGGGACAGCCCCCTACGAGCAGTACTTC.

The rearrangement joins TRBV19 to TRBJ1-5, with 8 bases fitting TRBD1. In germline, CDR1 is LNHDA, CDR2 SQIVND (reference sequence). V gave up 4 bases and J gave up 1 base; unmatched junction bases: 3. This CDR3 is built from 15 residues. For the CDR3, the DNA is TGTGCCAGTAGTACATGGACAGGGAGCAATCAGCCCCAGCATTTT. Translation: CASSTWTGSNQPQHF.

The chain uses TRBV10-3 and TRBJ2-2; a weak D match, TRBD1 (6 bases). Between the trimmed V and J ends, which lost 9 bases and 6 bases, there was a span of 11 bases. CDR3 length equals 12 residues. CDR1 is ENHRY and CDR2 is SYGVKD in the germline V gene. The CDR3 is CAIYRESGELFF. CDR3 bases: TGTGCCATTTACAGGGAGTCCGGGGAGCTGTTTTTT.

V is TRBV28 and J is TRBJ1-2; TRBD1 aligns across 9 bases. The V and J ends lost 3 bases and 8 bases, in that order; junction bases with no gene match: 10. The CDR3 contains 15 residues. The germline gives CDR1 MDHEN, CDR2 SYDVKM. CDR3 amino acids: CASSLLGTGRKGYTF. The CDR3 DNA follows: TGTGCCAGCAGTTTGTTGGGGACAGGGCGTAAAGGCTACACCTTC.

The chain recombines TRBV9 with TRBJ2-7, with 10 bases identical to TRBD2. CDR3 length: 15 residues. Germline V gene sequence: CDR1 SGDLS, CDR2 YYNGEE. V was pared by 3 bases and J by 2 bases, with 5 bases of the junction left unmatched. The CDR3 DNA reads TGTGCCAGCAGCGCTGGACTAGCGGCGACCTACGAGCAGTACTTC. Amino acids: CASSAGLAATYEQYF.

This chain links TRBV4-1 with TRBJ2-5; the D gene is possibly TRBD2 (6 bases). V lost 5 bases and J lost 5, with 15 bases in between. The germline V gene has CDR1 MGHRA and CDR2 YSYEKL. There are 14 residues in the CDR3. The CDR3 nucleotides read TGCGCCAGCAGCGAAGTTGGAGGGTTGGAGACCCAGTACTTC. This encodes CASSEVGGLETQYF.

V and J are TRBV5-5 and TRBJ1-1, with D possibly TRBD1 on 6 matching bases. CDR1 SGHKS and CDR2 YYEKEE come from the germline V gene (reference sequence). The CDR3 is 14 amino acids. Trimming took 4 bases from V and 1 from J, leaving 11 bases between them. CDR3 in DNA: TGTGCCAGCAGCAACAGGGTAGCGAACACTGAAGCTTTCTTT. Translation: CASSNRVANTEAFF.

The rearrangement uses TRBV28 and TRBJ2-3; no definite D call. Deletions cut 3 bases from V and 2 bases from J, with 9 bases between. This CDR3 has 14 amino acids. Germline V gene lookup returns CDR1 MDHEN and CDR2 SYDVKM. The CDR3 loop is CASSFSGTTDTQYF. CDR3 coding DNA: TGTGCCAGCAGTTTTTCAGGAACCACAGATACGCAGTATTTT.

The gene calls are TRBV5-4 and TRBJ2-7; the match to TRBD2 covers 8 bases. This CDR3 is 15 amino acids long. Trimming cost V 1 base and J 2 bases; bases outside gene matches: 5. Germline V lookup: CDR1 SGHNT, CDR2 YYREEE (reference sequence). The CDR3 bases are TGTGCCAGCAGCTTGAAGCGGGAGCGAACCTACGAGCAGTACTTC. Residues: CASSLKRERTYEQYF.

The gene calls are TRBV6-5 and TRBJ2-7; tentatively, D is TRBD1 (5 bases). The CDR3 length is 14 residues. V dropped 4 bases and J dropped 0 bases, with 10 bases sitting between them. The germline gives CDR1 MNHEY, CDR2 SVGAGI. The CDR3 loop is CASSFTGSSYEQYF. The CDR3 DNA reads as TGTGCCAGCAGTTTTACAGGATCCTCCTACGAGCAGTACTTC.

V gene TRBV7-6 combines with J gene TRBJ2-2; D is tentatively TRBD1 or TRBD2 (5 bases each). The length of the CDR3 is 15 residues. Per germline, CDR1 SGHVS and CDR2 FNYEAQ. V lost 5 bases, J lost 2 bases, and 12 bases lay in between. This CDR3 reads CASSLGTLNTGELFF. DNA of the CDR3: TGTGCCAGCAGCCTCGGGACCTTAAACACCGGGGAGCTGTTTTTT.

The V and J genes are TRBV11-1 and TRBJ2-5; 7 positions match TRBD2. The CDR3 is 15 residues long. Trimming removed 6 bases from V and 1 base from J; junction bases left unmatched: 8. Germline CDR1 and CDR2: SGHAT and FQDESV (reference sequence). CDR3 region: CASRRGEGPQETQYF. The CDR3 coding sequence is TGTGCCAGCAGGAGAGGGGAGGGGCCCCAAGAGACCCAGTACTTC.

This chain connects TRBV27 to TRBJ2-7, with 12 bases fitting TRBD2. The CDR3 is 14 amino acids. The germline V gene encodes CDR1 MNHEY and CDR2 SMNVEV (reference sequence). The V segment lost 6 bases and the J segment 6 bases; nucleotides outside the gene matches: 6. This CDR3 is CASSSSGRGIEQYF. As DNA, the CDR3 is TGTGCCAGCAGCTCTAGCGGGAGGGGGATCGAGCAGTACTTC.

The CDR3 loop reads CATSRGSGYGYTF. For the CDR3, the DNA is TGTGCCACCAGCAGAGGGTCAGGGTATGGCTACACCTTC. The gene calls are TRBV15 and TRBJ1-2; perhaps TRBD1 as D (5 bases). CDR3 length: 13 amino acids. Trimming removed 1 base at V and 5 bases at J, with 8 bases between. Germline V gene lookup returns CDR1 LNHNV and CDR2 YYDKDF (reference sequence). Together with reference TRBV15 and TRBJ1-2, the CDR3 gives the full variable domain: DAMVIQNPRYQVTQFGKPVTLSCSQTLNHNVMYWYQQKSSQAPKLLFHYYDKDFNNEADTPDNFQSRRPNTSFCFLDIRSPGLGDTAMYLCATSRGSGYGYTFGSGTRLTVV.

The chain employs TRBV7-9 and TRBJ1-1; D ambiguous. This CDR3 is 16 amino acids long. The V end lost 5 bases, the J end lost 1 base, and 17 bases lay between the germline ends. Germline CDR1 and CDR2: SEHNR and FQNEAQ (reference sequence). In DNA form, the CDR3 reads TGTGCCAGCAGCCTAGAGGGAGGAGGGCCGAACACTGAAGCTTTCTTT. Translated: CASSLEGGGPNTEAFF.